The clone carrying this T cell receptor (beta chain) was seen many times. The data were obtained in a study of identical twins. TCRdb re-called the 5' RACE reads through MiXCR, storing one row per CDR3 protein. Of fewer than 900,000 distinct CDR3 sequences in the sample, 15% to 20% were seen once. V was pared by 6 bases and J by 6 bases, with 1 base of the junction left unmatched. The CDR3 has 13 amino acids. The same sample was also used in a study of T cells expressing NK-cell markers.

The source of this sequence is a woman between 18 and 29 years old in good health. The chain joins TRBV12-3 or TRBV12-4 to TRBJ1-5; 11 bases fit TRBD1. Sequencing was done on a sample of PBMCs. Written as DNA, the CDR3 is TGTGCCAGCAGGGGACAGGGGGGTCAGCCCCAGCATTTT. Its translation: CASRGQGGQPQHF.